Shown below are 10 T cell receptor beta chains from a single sample sequenced in a study of tumor and adjacent non-tumor tissue in lung cancer listed by TCRdb under 2018. Library preparation used multiplex PCR. TCRdb names Illumina HiSeq 2500 as the instrument used. TCRbeta libraries were built by three rounds of nested PCR using primers (Table S4), following protocols modified from ARM-PCR. The public reads were reanalyzed by TCRdb: fastp trimming at Q25, MiXCR alignment, in-frame beta chains only. Merged by CDR3 protein, the rows form single entries marked with the most common genes and DNA. This sample holds just over 200,000 distinct CDR3 sequences; 70% to 75% were observed only once. 20% to 25% of the sample lies in the top ten. Bulk unsorted tissue served as the source for RNA extraction, and RNA quality was assessed using a NanoDrop ND-1000 and an Agilent 2100. The specimen was lung tumor tissue. All receptors come from a man aged 60-69 years with non-small cell lung cancer.

Details on this clonotype: This may come from a read error, since a much larger clone is one base off. This chain uses TRBV20-1 with TRBJ1-2, with D maybe TRBD1 (5 bases). The CDR3 loop spans 13 amino acids. Germline CDR1 is DFQATT and CDR2 is SNEGSKA (reference sequence). Trimming removed 5 bases at V and 0 bases at J, with 10 bases between. The DNA of the CDR3 is TGCAGTGCTGGCCTCAGGGCTAACTATGGCTACACCTTC. Its protein product is CSAGLRANYGYTF.

Turning to this clonotype: It may be a read error: a sequence one base away is much more abundant. This chain links TRBV28 with TRBJ2-7; 7 nucleotides match TRBD1. The trim removed 10 bases at V and 3 bases at J, leaving 12 bases unmatched. The CDR3 contains 14 residues. Germline V gives CDR1 MDHEN, CDR2 SYDVKM. The CDR3 DNA reads as TGTGCCAACACCTCGCCAGGGACAGTCTACGAGCAGTACTTC. Amino acid sequence: CANTSPGTVYEQYF. Drawing the rest from reference TRBV28 and TRBJ2-7, the complete variable domain is DVKVTQSSRYLVKRTGEKVFLECVQDMDHENMFWYRQDPGLGLRLIYFSYDVKMKEKGDIPEGYSVSREKKERFSLILESASTNQTSMYLCANTSPGTVYEQYFGPGTRLTVT.

The chain carries TRBV7-8 and TRBJ2-7; TRBD2 agrees at 12 bases. V shed 3 bases, J shed 2 bases, and the junction held 5 bases outside the gene matches. The CDR3 is made up of 16 amino acids. Germline V gene lookup returns CDR1 SGHVS and CDR2 FQNEAQ. The CDR3 sequence: CASSLELAGGAYEQYF. The CDR3 bases are TGTGCCAGCAGCTTGGAACTAGCGGGAGGTGCCTACGAGCAGTACTTC.

As for this clonotype: One junction end does not reproduce the germline sequence, and a read error may be involved. The CDR3 here is CASQGKVNEQLF. Here the CDR3 DNA reads TGTGCCAGCCAGGGGAAGGTCAATGAGCAGCTCTTC. This chain links TRBV7-9 with TRBJ2-1, with D possibly being TRBD1 (6 bases). Germline V gives CDR1 SEHNR, CDR2 FQNEAQ (reference sequence). The CDR3 totals 12 residues.

A remark on this clonotype: The CDR3 does not end in the conserved phenylalanine or tryptophan, so this is likely a read error. The chain joins TRBV11-3 to TRBJ2-2; TRBD1 matches at 7 bases. This CDR3 is 17 amino acids long. The V gene's germline CDR1 is SGHNT and CDR2 YENEEA. The chain's CDR3 is CASSLRSGTANTGELFS. DNA of the CDR3: TGTGCCAGCAGCTTAAGATCCGGGACAGCTAACACAGGGGAGCTGTTTTCT.

This clonotype was detected a few times. The CDR3 sequence is CASSQGARGTDTQYF. In nucleotides, the CDR3 is TGTGCCAGCAGCCAGGGGGCGCGAGGCACAGATACGCAGTATTTT. J is TRBJ2-3 and V is TRBV4-2, with TRBD1 as a possible D gene (6 bases). Trimming took 3 bases from V and 1 from J, leaving 11 bases between them. This CDR3 is 15 amino acids long. In germline, CDR1 is LGHNA, CDR2 YNFKEQ.

Remarks on this clonotype: A much larger clonotype is one base distant, so this may be a read error. The chain couples TRBV20-1 to TRBJ2-7; D is ambiguous. Germline assignment: CDR1 DFQATT and CDR2 SNEGSKA (reference sequence). The CDR3 contains 11 residues. The chain's CDR3 is CNASVAYEQYF. CDR3 in DNA: TGCAATGCTAGTGTAGCCTACGAGCAGTACTTC.

This clonotype turned up a few times. A junction end diverges from the germline sequence, so it may reflect a read error. The rearrangement uses TRBV6-6 and TRBJ2-5; D gene ambiguous. The CDR3 is 13 residues long. From germline, CDR1 is MNHNY and CDR2 SVGAGI (reference sequence). This CDR3 reads CANSYSGGETQYF. The CDR3 bases are TGTGCCAACAGTTACTCTGGTGGGGAGACCCAGTACTTC.

This clonotype was observed a few times. This could be a read error, since a much larger clone is one nucleotide away. This chain uses TRBV14 with TRBJ1-2; tentative D call: TRBD1 (6 bases). Trimming pared 7 bases from V and 8 bases from J, leaving 17 bases between. The length of the CDR3 is 13 residues. Germline V gene sequence: CDR1 SGHDN, CDR2 FVKESK. The CDR3 DNA reads as TGTGCCAGCACCCAGGGGAACGTGCACGGCTACACCTTC. This sequence encodes CASTQGNVHGYTF.

Only a few counts were recorded for this clonotype. V usage is TRBV28 and J usage is TRBJ1-2; TRBD1 might be the D (5 bases). Deletions cut 6 bases from V and 3 bases from J, with 11 bases between. The CDR3 runs 13 residues. Looked up from germline, CDR1 is MDHEN and CDR2 is SYDVKM. CDR3 loop: CASRGQTDYGYTF. The DNA of the CDR3 is TGTGCCAGCAGGGGGCAAACCGACTATGGCTACACCTTC.